These T cell receptor beta chains were read from a single sample in a study of T cell changes during pregnancy in multiple sclerosis. This table comes from immunoSEQ multiplex PCR, and its TCRdb copy is limited to in-frame clones, with some not included. The sample lists more than 55,000 clones, 70% to 90% occurring once. The specimen was peripheral blood, collected after pregnancy. The source of these receptors is a female donor with multiple sclerosis, enrolled in a pregnancy study. Each CDR3 is given with its conserved first and last residue. D genes are given only for firm matches. The size field is filled for only some rows; it gives once, few, many or a size class.

D	J	V	size	DNA	CDR3
TRBD2	TRBJ2-7	TRBV7-3	NA	TGTGCCAGCAGCTTCGGGGGGGCCTACGAGCAGTACTTC	CASSFGGAYEQYF
TRBD1	TRBJ2-7	TRBV7-3	NA	TGTGCCAGCAGGAGGCACAGGGGCGCCACCTACGAGCAGTACTTC	CASRRHRGATYEQYF
NA	TRBJ1-1	TRBV19	NA	TGTGCCAGTAATCTGAGACACATGAACACTGAAGCTTTCTTT	CASNLRHMNTEAFF
NA	TRBJ1-1	TRBV4-2	few	TGTGCCAGCAGCCAAGATGGGGGGTTCGGAGCTTTCTTT	CASSQDGGFGAFF
NA	TRBJ1-6	TRBV4-1	NA	TGCGCCAGCAGCCAAGAGGCAGGGTATAATTCACCCCTCCACTTT	CASSQEAGYNSPLHF
TRBD1	TRBJ2-7	TRBV5-1	NA	TGCGCCAGCAGCGCGGACAGGGTCTTAGGGTACGAGCAGTACTTC	CASSADRVLGYEQYF
NA	TRBJ2-3	TRBV30	NA	TGTGCCTGGACATCAGGGCGGGGTACGCAGTATTTT	CAWTSGRGTQYF
NA	TRBJ1-1	TRBV19	NA	TGTGCCAGCAGTACGGGGAAGAGGGTGAACACTGAAGCTTTCTTT	CASSTGKRVNTEAFF
NA	TRBJ1-1	TRBV20-1	NA	TGCAGTCCCCTCGGGGCTTTCTTT	CSPLGAFF
TRBD1	TRBJ1-5	TRBV27	NA	TGTGCCAGCAAAACGGGAGGGGGCGGTCAGCCCCAGCATTTT	CASKTGGGGQPQHF
NA	TRBJ1-1	TRBV15	NA	TGTGCCACCAGCAGAGGAGGCAGGGTTAACACTGAAGCTTTCTTT	CATSRGGRVNTEAFF
TRBD2	TRBJ2-1	TRBV7-2	NA	TGTGCCAGCAGCTTAGGGGACTACCCCAAGGAGCAGTTCTTC	CASSLGDYPKEQFF
TRBD1	TRBJ1-2	TRBV11-2	NA	TGTGCCAGCAGCCCGGGACAGATCTATGGCTACACCTTC	CASSPGQIYGYTF
NA	TRBJ1-1	TRBV6-1	NA	TGTGCCAGCAGTGAAGCCCCCCTATCCAGGGGACGGATGAACACTGAAGCTTTCTTT	CASSEAPLSRGRMNTEAFF
TRBD1	TRBJ1-5	TRBV5-6	NA	TGTGCCAGCAGCCTGTGGGACAGAGATCAGCCCCAGCATTTT	CASSLWDRDQPQHF
NA	TRBJ1-6	TRBV11-2	few	TGTGCCAGCAGCTTACGACAGCCCTATAATTCACCCCTCCACTTT	CASSLRQPYNSPLHF
NA	TRBJ1-5	TRBV19	NA	TGTGCCAGTACCCTAGCGGGGCCAGGGACGCTATCGTATCAGCCCCAGCATTTT	CASTLAGPGTLSYQPQHF
TRBD2	TRBJ2-3	TRBV13	NA	TGTGCCAGCAGCTCTAGCGGGGGCCCAGATACGCAGTATTTT	CASSSSGGPDTQYF
TRBD1	TRBJ2-1	TRBV9	NA	TGTGCCAGCAGCACAACGGACAGGGTCAATGAGCAGTTCTTC	CASSTTDRVNEQFF
NA	TRBJ2-5	TRBV7-9	NA	TGTGCCAGCAGCTTACAGATTCAAGAGACCCAGTACTTC	CASSLQIQETQYF
NA	TRBJ1-6	TRBV6-5	once	TGTGCCAGCAGTTACGCGCAGGGGCCTCCTTCACCCCTCCACTTT	CASSYAQGPPSPLHF
NA	TRBJ1-2	TRBV27	NA	TGTGCCAGCAGTTTATCCGGACTCAACTATGGCTACACCTTC	CASSLSGLNYGYTF
NA	TRBJ2-7	TRBV5-1	NA	TGCGCCAGCAGCTTTACAGGGTTACGCTCCTACGAGCAGTACTTC	CASSFTGLRSYEQYF
TRBD1	TRBJ1-1	TRBV6-1	NA	TGTGCCAGCAGTGATGGGACAGTGGGCACTGAAGCTTTCTTT	CASSDGTVGTEAFF
TRBD1	TRBJ2-7	TRBV28	NA	TGTGCCAGCAGTTTGGAACTCGGGACAGGGGACTACGAGCAGTACTTC	CASSLELGTGDYEQYF
TRBD1	TRBJ1-1	TRBV19	NA	TGTGCCGCCTCCCAGGGGACAGGGGGCTTTGGGACTGAAGCTTTCTTT	CAASQGTGGFGTEAFF
NA	TRBJ2-5	TRBV7-6	NA	TGTGCCAGCAGCTTGTTTCAGGGGCAAGAGACCCAGTACTTC	CASSLFQGQETQYF
TRBD2	TRBJ2-1	TRBV7-8	NA	TGTGCCAGCAGCCCCTCGGGAGGGGGGGCCATCTATGAGCAGTTCTTC	CASSPSGGGAIYEQFF
TRBD1	TRBJ2-5	TRBV10-3	NA	TGTGCCATCAGCTCGGGACAGGGGGTGAAAGAGACCCAGTACTTC	CAISSGQGVKETQYF
NA	TRBJ1-1	TRBV7-9	NA	TGTGCCAGCAGCCCGGGGAGGGGGTGGGGCACTGAAGCTTTCTTT	CASSPGRGWGTEAFF
NA	TRBJ1-1	TRBV11-2	NA	TGTGCCAGCAGCTCCAGGGGCCAGAACACTGAAGCTTTCTTT	CASSSRGQNTEAFF
TRBD1	TRBJ1-2	TRBV4-3	NA	TGCGCCAGCAGCCAAGAGTCGACCCGGGACAGGGTCTATGGCTACACCTTC	CASSQESTRDRVYGYTF
TRBD1	TRBJ1-2	TRBV30	NA	TGTGCCTGGAACCGTCAGGGGGTTGGCTATGGCTACACCTTC	CAWNRQGVGYGYTF
NA	TRBJ2-1	TRBV5-4	NA	TGTGCCAGCAGCTTGGATCATAGCTCCTACAATGAGCAGTTCTTC	CASSLDHSSYNEQFF
TRBD1	TRBJ1-1	TRBV6-5	NA	TGTGCCAGCAGCTACAGGGGGCAGTACACTGAAGCTTTCTTT	CASSYRGQYTEAFF
TRBD2	TRBJ2-1	TRBV5-1	once	TGCGCCAGCAGCGGCCGGGACTACTACAATGAGCAGTTCTTC	CASSGRDYYNEQFF
NA	TRBJ1-2	TRBV15	once	TGTGCCACCAGCAGCCGGGTCGACGCTTATGGCTACACCTTC	CATSSRVDAYGYTF
NA	TRBJ1-1	TRBV4-1	NA	TGCGCCAGCAGCCAAGAGGGGAGGTGGAACACTGAAGCTTTCTTT	CASSQEGRWNTEAFF
TRBD2	TRBJ2-3	TRBV5-6	NA	TGTGCCAGCAGCATAGCGGGGGTTGGCACAGATACGCAGTATTTT	CASSIAGVGTDTQYF
NA	TRBJ2-1	TRBV11-2	NA	TGTGCCAGCAGCTTAGACGGCGGCTACAATGAGCAGTTCTTC	CASSLDGGYNEQFF
NA	TRBJ1-3	TRBV6-6	NA	TGTGCCAGCATCAAACCGGGGTCCCACTCTGGAAACACCATATATTTT	CASIKPGSHSGNTIYF
NA	TRBJ1-2	TRBV13	NA	TGTGCCAGCAGCTTAGGACAGGGAATCTATGGCTACACCTTC	CASSLGQGIYGYTF
NA	TRBJ1-2	TRBV7-2	once	TGTGCCAGCAGCTTAGGAGTTAACTATGGCTACACCTTC	CASSLGVNYGYTF
TRBD1	TRBJ1-4	TRBV10-3	NA	TGTGCCATCAGTGACCAATCGAGGGGGACAGGGGGTGAAAAACTGTTTTTT	CAISDQSRGTGGEKLFF
NA	TRBJ1-1	TRBV18	NA	TGTGCCAGCTCACGGGGGGGCACTTCGAACACTGAAGCTTTCTTT	CASSRGGTSNTEAFF
NA	TRBJ2-7	TRBV19	few	TGTGCCAGTAGCCCGACAGGAGCCCCCCCCTACGAGCAGTACTTC	CASSPTGAPPYEQYF
TRBD2	TRBJ2-1	TRBV7-2	NA	TGTGCCAGCAGCTTAATGACTAGCGGTTACAATGAGCAGTTCTTC	CASSLMTSGYNEQFF
NA	TRBJ1-1	TRBV18	NA	TGTGCCAGCTCTCTGGATCAGGGAGGGTTGGACACTGAAGCTTTCTTT	CASSLDQGGLDTEAFF
NA	TRBJ1-1	TRBV5-1	NA	TGCGCCAGCAGCTTGCAGTCGGGGGTAGCTGAAGCTTTCTTT	CASSLQSGVAEAFF
TRBD1	TRBJ2-5	TRBV18	NA	TGTGCCAGCTCACCTTTACAGGGGGCAAAGACCCAGTACTTC	CASSPLQGAKTQYF
TRBD1	TRBJ2-7	TRBV6-6	NA	TGTGCCAGCAGCCCCTGGGGACAGGGCTACGAGCAGTACTTC	CASSPWGQGYEQYF
NA	TRBJ1-1	TRBV28	NA	TGTGCCAGCAGCCTACCTCGACAGATGAACACTGAAGCTTTCTTT	CASSLPRQMNTEAFF
NA	TRBJ1-2	TRBV25-1	NA	TGTGCCAGCACCGGAATGGGGGGGGACTATGGCTACACCTTC	CASTGMGGDYGYTF
NA	TRBJ1-5	TRBV2	NA	TGTGCCAGCAGTGAAGGGTGGGGCCAGCCCCAGCATTTT	CASSEGWGQPQHF
TRBD1	TRBJ2-7	TRBV5-4	NA	TGTGCCAGCAGCCCGGGACAGGGGGACAACTACGAGCAGTACTTC	CASSPGQGDNYEQYF